These T cell receptor beta chains were read from a single sample in a study of T cell repertoires in cytomegalovirus infection. MiXCR, run by TCRdb on the reads, gives a single entry per CDR3 protein. Altogether about 7,500 distinct CDR3 sequences are present, roughly half being singletons, with the ten largest covering roughly two thirds. No antigens are known for them. The sample taken for sequencing was PBMCs, sequenced either directly or after in vitro stimulation (not recorded which). These receptors all stem from a human donor in good health (CMV status not recorded). Some clones in this sample may be carry-over from other donors' samples. Both conserved end residues are part of each CDR3. D genes are given only for firm matches. The size of a clone is reported for some rows only, either as once, few or many, or as a class for expanded clones.

cdr3_aa: CASSRGASRNEKLFF; cdr3_nt: TGTGCCAGCAGCCGGGGGGCAAGCCGTAATGAAAAACTGTTTTTT; cdr3_length: 15; d_call: .; v_call: TRBV7-2; clone_size: many; j_call: TRBJ1-4
cdr3_aa: CASSLETAAAYEQYF; cdr3_nt: TGTGCCAGCAGCTTAGAAACGGCTGCTGCCTACGAGCAGTACTTC; cdr3_length: 15; d_call: .; v_call: TRBV7-2; clone_size: medium-sized; j_call: TRBJ2-7
cdr3_aa: CASSEDRAITF; cdr3_nt: TGTGCCAGCAGCGAGGACAGGGCTATCACCTTC; cdr3_length: 11; d_call: TRBD1; v_call: TRBV5-6; clone_size: .; j_call: TRBJ1-2
cdr3_aa: CASSLTSEYPTDTQYF; cdr3_nt: TGCGCCAGCTCATTGACTAGCGAGTACCCCACAGATACGCAGTATTTT; cdr3_length: 16; d_call: TRBD2; v_call: TRBV5-1; clone_size: medium-sized; j_call: TRBJ2-3
cdr3_aa: CASRAPGGAHYGYTF; cdr3_nt: TGCGCCAGCAGGGCCCCAGGGGGCGCCCACTATGGCTACACCTTC; cdr3_length: 15; d_call: TRBD1; v_call: TRBV10-2; clone_size: .; j_call: TRBJ1-2
cdr3_aa: CASSGRQAYYGYTF; cdr3_nt: TGTGCCAGCAGCGGCCGACAAGCCTACTATGGCTACACCTTC; cdr3_length: 14; d_call: .; v_call: TRBV7-2; clone_size: few; j_call: TRBJ1-2
cdr3_aa: CSARGDRDEQYF; cdr3_nt: TGCAGTGCTAGAGGGGACAGGGACGAGCAGTACTTC; cdr3_length: 12; d_call: TRBD1; v_call: TRBV20-1; clone_size: .; j_call: TRBJ2-7
cdr3_aa: CASSSTGTGLLVSGNTIYF; cdr3_nt: TGTGCCAGCAGTTCAACCGGGACAGGGCTTCTCGTCTCTGGAAACACCATATATTTT; cdr3_length: 19; d_call: TRBD1; v_call: TRBV6-5; clone_size: many; j_call: TRBJ1-3
cdr3_aa: CASSLGPQGIYEQYF; cdr3_nt: TGTGCCAGCAGCTTAGGACCACAGGGGATCTACGAGCAGTACTTC; cdr3_length: 15; d_call: TRBD1; v_call: TRBV7-6; clone_size: .; j_call: TRBJ2-7
cdr3_aa: CASSPEPYSHKPQHF; cdr3_nt: TGTGCCAGCAGCCCCGAACCATACAGCCATAAGCCCCAGCATTTT; cdr3_length: 15; d_call: .; v_call: TRBV7-6; clone_size: few; j_call: TRBJ1-5
cdr3_aa: CASSPETYSNHPTHF; cdr3_nt: TGTGCCAGCAGCCCCGAAACATACAGCAATCATCCCACGCATTTT; cdr3_length: 15; d_call: .; v_call: TRBV7-6; clone_size: .; j_call: TRBJ1-5
cdr3_aa: CASSLFGTDQETQYF; cdr3_nt: TGTGCCAGCAGTTTATTCGGGACAGACCAAGAGACCCAGTACTTC; cdr3_length: 15; d_call: TRBD1; v_call: TRBV28; clone_size: .; j_call: TRBJ2-5
cdr3_aa: CASSPKWGFEAFF; cdr3_nt: TGTGCCAGCAGCCCTAAATGGGGTTTTGAAGCTTTCTTT; cdr3_length: 13; d_call: .; v_call: TRBV7-8; clone_size: .; j_call: TRBJ1-1
cdr3_aa: CAHSQGPREQLYGYTF; cdr3_nt: TGCGCCCACAGTCAAGGCCCCCGGGAACAGCTCTATGGCTACACCTTC; cdr3_length: 16; d_call: .; v_call: TRBV4-1; clone_size: few; j_call: TRBJ1-2
cdr3_aa: CASSSMGLGTYNEQFF; cdr3_nt: TGTGCCAGCAGCTCGATGGGCCTGGGGACCTACAATGAGCAGTTCTTC; cdr3_length: 16; d_call: .; v_call: TRBV7-8; clone_size: few; j_call: TRBJ2-1
cdr3_aa: CASSLILVVTGIEAFF; cdr3_nt: TGTGCCAGCAGCTTAATCTTAGTCGTGACGGGGATTGAAGCTTTCTTT; cdr3_length: 16; d_call: .; v_call: TRBV11-2; clone_size: few; j_call: TRBJ1-1
cdr3_aa: CASSPSPTTANTGELFF; cdr3_nt: TGTGCCAGCAGTCCATCCCCCACGACCGCGAACACCGGGGAGCTGTTTTTT; cdr3_length: 17; d_call: .; v_call: TRBV7-3; clone_size: many; j_call: TRBJ2-2
cdr3_aa: CATMVDRAVNTEAFF; cdr3_nt: TGTGCCACTATGGTTGATCGGGCAGTCAACACTGAAGCTTTCTTT; cdr3_length: 15; d_call: .; v_call: TRBV19; clone_size: .; j_call: TRBJ1-1
cdr3_aa: CASSSLSLLGVERSSIEQFF; cdr3_nt: TGTGCCAGCAGCTCCCTAAGCCTCCTTGGGGTAGAAAGGTCCTCCATTGAGCAGTTCTTC; cdr3_length: 20; d_call: .; v_call: TRBV12-3/TRBV12-4; clone_size: .; j_call: TRBJ2-1
cdr3_aa: CASSSAGTGGSYEQYF; cdr3_nt: TGTGCCAGCAGCTCCGCCGGGACAGGGGGCAGTTACGAGCAGTACTTC; cdr3_length: 16; d_call: TRBD1; v_call: TRBV7-2; clone_size: .; j_call: TRBJ2-7
cdr3_aa: CASSVASLGTPYNEQYF; cdr3_nt: TGTGCCAGCAGCGTAGCTTCGTTGGGGACACCTTACAATGAGCAGTACTTC; cdr3_length: 17; d_call: .; v_call: TRBV9; clone_size: .; j_call: TRBJ2-7
cdr3_aa: CASRDSSARENSPLPF; cdr3_nt: TGTGCCAGTAGAGACAGTAGTGCCAGAGAAAATTCACCCCTCCCCTTT; cdr3_length: 16; d_call: .; v_call: TRBV19; clone_size: .; j_call: TRBJ1-6
cdr3_aa: CASSLGGAEFYEQYF; cdr3_nt: TGTGCCAGCAGCTTAGGCGGCGCGGAGTTCTACGAGCAGTACTTC; cdr3_length: 15; d_call: .; v_call: TRBV7-9; clone_size: many; j_call: TRBJ2-7
cdr3_aa: CASGPGQHIYGYTF; cdr3_nt: TGTGCCAGCGGACCGGGACAGCATATCTATGGCTACACCTTC; cdr3_length: 14; d_call: TRBD1; v_call: TRBV6-8; clone_size: .; j_call: TRBJ1-2
cdr3_aa: CASSRGFEGDTQYF; cdr3_nt: TGCGCCAGCAGCAGGGGTTTCGAGGGAGATACGCAGTATTTT; cdr3_length: 14; d_call: .; v_call: TRBV5-1; clone_size: .; j_call: TRBJ2-3
cdr3_aa: CASSLFGISTYNELLF; cdr3_nt: TGTGCCAGCAGCCTGTTTGGAATATCCACCTACAATGAGCTGTTATTC; cdr3_length: 16; d_call: .; v_call: TRBV7-9; clone_size: .; j_call: TRBJ2-1
cdr3_aa: CSVTGQLYEQYF; cdr3_nt: TGCAGTGTAACGGGACAGCTTTACGAGCAGTACTTC; cdr3_length: 12; d_call: TRBD1; v_call: TRBV20-1; clone_size: .; j_call: TRBJ2-7
cdr3_aa: CPSHGDTQYF; cdr3_nt: TGTCCAAGTCACGGAGATACGCAATATTTT; cdr3_length: 10; d_call: .; v_call: TRBV27; clone_size: .; j_call: TRBJ2-3
cdr3_aa: CASSLALLRDWSGEQFF; cdr3_nt: TGTGCCAGCAGCTTAGCGCTGCTACGAGACTGGAGCGGTGAGCAGTTCTTC; cdr3_length: 17; d_call: .; v_call: TRBV7-2; clone_size: few; j_call: TRBJ2-1
cdr3_aa: CASSPKKYSNKPQHF; cdr3_nt: TGTGCCAGCAGCCCCAAAAAATACAGCAATAAGCCCCAGCATTTT; cdr3_length: 15; d_call: .; v_call: TRBV7-6; clone_size: .; j_call: TRBJ1-5
cdr3_aa: CSASSSGQMGGELFF; cdr3_nt: TGCAGTGCTTCATCGTCCGGACAGATGGGCGGGGAGCTGTTTTTT; cdr3_length: 15; d_call: .; v_call: TRBV20-1; clone_size: .; j_call: TRBJ2-2
cdr3_aa: CASSPSQDGNTIYF; cdr3_nt: TGTGCCAGCTCACCATCCCAGGATGGAAACACCATATATTTT; cdr3_length: 14; d_call: .; v_call: TRBV18; clone_size: .; j_call: TRBJ1-3
cdr3_aa: CAISETGARTYNSPLHF; cdr3_nt: TGTGCCATCAGTGAGACAGGGGCGAGGACCTATAATTCACCCCTCCACTTT; cdr3_length: 17; d_call: TRBD1; v_call: TRBV10-3; clone_size: few; j_call: TRBJ1-6
cdr3_aa: CASSMRGSAKNIQYF; cdr3_nt: TGTGCCAGTAGTATGCGGGGTTCGGCCAAAAACATTCAGTACTTC; cdr3_length: 15; d_call: .; v_call: TRBV19; clone_size: .; j_call: TRBJ2-4
cdr3_aa: CASSFGTFYNEQFF; cdr3_nt: TGTGCCAGCAGCTTCGGGACTTTCTACAATGAGCAGTTCTTC; cdr3_length: 14; d_call: .; v_call: TRBV7-2; clone_size: few; j_call: TRBJ2-1
cdr3_aa: CSSSAGSGKPQHF; cdr3_nt: TGTTCCAGCAGTGCCGGGTCTGGGAAGCCCCAGCATTTT; cdr3_length: 13; d_call: .; v_call: TRBV27; clone_size: .; j_call: TRBJ1-5
cdr3_aa: CASSTETRRITGELFF; cdr3_nt: TGTGCCAGCAGTACAGAGACAAGGAGGATCACCGGGGAGCTGTTTTTT; cdr3_length: 16; d_call: .; v_call: TRBV6-1; clone_size: .; j_call: TRBJ2-2
cdr3_aa: CASSPIPGLAGQETQYF; cdr3_nt: TGTGCCAGCTCACCCATTCCGGGACTAGCGGGGCAAGAGACCCAGTACTTC; cdr3_length: 17; d_call: TRBD2; v_call: TRBV18; clone_size: .; j_call: TRBJ2-5
cdr3_aa: CASRDDATYTEAFF; cdr3_nt: TGTGCCAGCAGGGACGACGCGACTTACACTGAAGCTTTCTTT; cdr3_length: 14; d_call: .; v_call: TRBV12-3/TRBV12-4; clone_size: many; j_call: TRBJ1-1
cdr3_aa: CASSPPILSGNTIYF; cdr3_nt: TGTGCCAGCTCACCACCGATCCTCTCTGGAAACACCATATATTTT; cdr3_length: 15; d_call: .; v_call: TRBV18; clone_size: once; j_call: TRBJ1-3
cdr3_aa: CASSAHSDSFYEQYF; cdr3_nt: TGTGCCAGCAGCGCGCACTCGGACAGTTTCTACGAGCAGTACTTC; cdr3_length: 15; d_call: .; v_call: TRBV9; clone_size: .; j_call: TRBJ2-7
cdr3_aa: CASTPQGGGTDTQYF; cdr3_nt: TGTGCCAGCACTCCACAGGGAGGCGGCACAGATACGCAGTATTTT; cdr3_length: 15; d_call: .; v_call: TRBV7-3; clone_size: .; j_call: TRBJ2-3
cdr3_aa: CASSLSGKQYF; cdr3_nt: TGTGCCAGCAGCCTTAGCGGAAAGCAGTACTTC; cdr3_length: 11; d_call: .; v_call: TRBV28; clone_size: once; j_call: TRBJ2-7
cdr3_aa: CSVEEKGGRNTGELFF; cdr3_nt: TGCAGCGTTGAAGAGAAGGGGGGAAGGAACACCGGGGAGCTGTTTTTT; cdr3_length: 16; d_call: .; v_call: TRBV29-1; clone_size: .; j_call: TRBJ2-2
cdr3_aa: CASSPGQGANEQYF; cdr3_nt: TGTGCCAGCAGCCCGGGACAGGGGGCCAACGAGCAGTACTTC; cdr3_length: 14; d_call: TRBD1; v_call: TRBV9; clone_size: once; j_call: TRBJ2-7
cdr3_aa: CASSLVGIYSYNEQFF; cdr3_nt: TGTGCCAGCAGCTTAGTGGGAATATACTCCTACAATGAGCAGTTCTTC; cdr3_length: 16; d_call: .; v_call: TRBV7-9; clone_size: .; j_call: TRBJ2-1
cdr3_aa: CSASSRLGTDTQYF; cdr3_nt: TGCAGTGCTAGCTCCCGATTGGGTACAGATACGCAGTATTTT; cdr3_length: 14; d_call: .; v_call: TRBV20-1; clone_size: .; j_call: TRBJ2-3
cdr3_aa: CSSHGATPYF; cdr3_nt: TGTTCCAGTCACGGAGCGACGCCGTATTTT; cdr3_length: 10; d_call: .; v_call: TRBV27; clone_size: .; j_call: TRBJ2-3
cdr3_aa: CASSFGIVRAGTEAFF; cdr3_nt: TGTGCCAGCAGTTTTGGTATTGTTCGGGCTGGCACTGAAGCTTTCTTT; cdr3_length: 16; d_call: .; v_call: TRBV28; clone_size: .; j_call: TRBJ1-1
cdr3_aa: CASSEDATEAFF; cdr3_nt: TGTGCCAGCAGTGAAGACGCCACTGAAGCTTTCTTT; cdr3_length: 12; d_call: .; v_call: TRBV2; clone_size: many; j_call: TRBJ1-1